The clone carrying this T cell receptor beta chain was observed at least ten times. Its antigen remains unidentified. The data stem from a study of T cell repertoires in cytomegalovirus infection. Study as a whole: Public TCR beta signatures marked donors with CMV infection and the matching HLA.

V dropped 4 bases and J dropped 2; count of bases not matched to a gene: 5. The CDR3 extends over 14 amino acids. TCRdb re-called the reads through MiXCR, storing one row per CDR3 protein. Of approximately 550,000 distinct CDR3 sequences in the sample, 16% are singletons; the top ten hold 20% to 30%. Study findings and constraints: Based on cumulative public TCR beta family frequency, carriers of CMV plus the relevant HLA were identified. Dominant in the ex vivo response were TCR beta clonotypes restricted by HLA-C and specific for CMV.

This rearrangement joins TRBV12-3 or TRBV12-4 to TRBJ2-7; 7 bases agree with TRBD2. The clonotype originates from a human donor in good health (CMV status not recorded). Some clones in this sample may be carry-over from other donors' samples. Sequencing input: CD8+ T cells from PBMCs. This chain's CDR3 is CASSWGGLAYEQYF. Written as DNA, the CDR3 is TGTGCCAGCAGTTGGGGGGGATTGGCCTACGAGCAGTACTTC.